Sequencing of this T cell receptor (beta chain) was carried out in a study of blood T cells in healthy people across ages. PCR was performed a second time for roughly 7 to 11 cycles using a sample-barcoded 5' primer and a J-beta primer mix. A single record per CDR3 protein comes from TCRdb applying MiXCR to the 5' RACE reads. The sample holds about 1.8 million distinct CDR3 sequences; roughly 52% are singletons and the top ten take around 2.1%. Sequenced: blood. The sequence was collected from a woman between 35 and 50 years old in good health.

CDR3 DNA sequence: TGCGCCAGCAGCCTTTGGACTAGCGGGGGAGTCTCCGAGACCCAGTTCTTC. Translation: CASSLWTSGGVSETQFF. The rearrangement links TRBV4-3 to TRBJ2-1, with 13 bases fitting TRBD2. Trimming removed 4 bases from V and 13 bases from J; junction bases left unmatched: 16. CDR1 and CDR2 from the germline V gene are LGHNA and YSLEER. The CDR3 has 17 amino acids.